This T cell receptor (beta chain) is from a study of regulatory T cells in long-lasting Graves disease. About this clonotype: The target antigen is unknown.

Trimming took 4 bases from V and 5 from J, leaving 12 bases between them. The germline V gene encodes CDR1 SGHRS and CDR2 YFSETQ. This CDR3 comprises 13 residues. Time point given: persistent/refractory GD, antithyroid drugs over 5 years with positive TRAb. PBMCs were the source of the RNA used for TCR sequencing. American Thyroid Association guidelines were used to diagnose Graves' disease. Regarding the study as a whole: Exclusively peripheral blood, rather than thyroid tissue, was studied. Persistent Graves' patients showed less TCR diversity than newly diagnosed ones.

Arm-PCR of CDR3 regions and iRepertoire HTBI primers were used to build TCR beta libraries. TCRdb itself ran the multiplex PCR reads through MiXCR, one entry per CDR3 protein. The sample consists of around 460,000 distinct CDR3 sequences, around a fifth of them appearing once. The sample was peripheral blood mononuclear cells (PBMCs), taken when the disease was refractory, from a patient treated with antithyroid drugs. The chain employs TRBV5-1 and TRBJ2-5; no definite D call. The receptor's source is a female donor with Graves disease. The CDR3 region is CASSRQSSETQYF. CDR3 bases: TGCGCCAGCAGCCGGCAAAGTTCGGAGACCCAGTACTTC.